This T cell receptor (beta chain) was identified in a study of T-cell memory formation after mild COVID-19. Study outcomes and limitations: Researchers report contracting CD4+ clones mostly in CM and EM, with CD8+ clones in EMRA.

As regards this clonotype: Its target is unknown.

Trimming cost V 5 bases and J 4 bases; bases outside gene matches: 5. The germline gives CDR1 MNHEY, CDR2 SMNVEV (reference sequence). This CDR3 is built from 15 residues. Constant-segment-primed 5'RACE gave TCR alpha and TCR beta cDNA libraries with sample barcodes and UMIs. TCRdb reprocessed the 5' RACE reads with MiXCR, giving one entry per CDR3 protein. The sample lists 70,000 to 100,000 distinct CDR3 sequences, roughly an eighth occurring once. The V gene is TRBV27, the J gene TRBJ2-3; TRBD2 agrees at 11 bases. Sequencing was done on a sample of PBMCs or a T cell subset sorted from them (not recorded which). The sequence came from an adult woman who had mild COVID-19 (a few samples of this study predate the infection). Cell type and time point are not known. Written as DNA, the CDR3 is TGTGCCAGCAGTCGACTAGCGGGGAACCCAGATACGCAGTATTTT. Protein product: CASSRLAGNPDTQYF.